Listed below are T cell receptor beta chains from one sample, sequenced in a study of breast tumors, draining lymph nodes, adjacent tissues. MiXCR, run by TCRdb on the multiplex PCR reads, gives a single entry per CDR3 protein. The data hold 150,000 to 200,000 distinct CDR3 sequences, with 25% to 40% observed a single time. The sequencing sample was made of axillary lymph node tissue. The receptors were sampled from a female donor with breast cancer. Some clones in this sample may be carry-over from other donors' samples. Each CDR3 is given with its conserved first and last residue. A D gene is named only where the DNA matches it firmly. The size entry is marked missing in some rows and otherwise reads once, few, many or a size class.

V: TRBV20-1
D: .
size: many
length: 12
J: TRBJ1-2
CDR3: CSATTRNYGYTF
DNA: TGCAGTGCTACGACTCGGAACTATGGCTACACCTTC

V: TRBV19
D: .
size: many
length: 12
J: TRBJ2-7
CDR3: CASKEGVGEQYF
DNA: TGTGCCAGTAAAGAGGGAGTTGGCGAGCAGTACTTC

V: TRBV15
D: .
size: .
length: 16
J: TRBJ1-5
CDR3: CATSRGRGSGNQPQHF
DNA: TGTGCCACCAGCAGGGGTCGGGGCTCGGGCAATCAGCCCCAGCATTTT

V: TRBV20-1
D: TRBD2
size: many
length: 15
J: TRBJ2-7
CDR3: CSAREIAGLIYEQYF
DNA: TGCAGTGCTAGAGAAATAGCGGGACTAATCTACGAGCAGTACTTC

V: TRBV6-2/TRBV6-3
D: TRBD1
size: many
length: 16
J: TRBJ1-6
CDR3: CASSVRTGVDNSPLHF
DNA: TGTGCCAGCAGTGTCCGGACAGGGGTGGATAATTCACCCCTCCACTTT

V: TRBV9
D: .
size: many
length: 18
J: TRBJ1-3
CDR3: CASSVGGRSEYSGNTIYF
DNA: TGTGCCAGCAGCGTAGGGGGCAGATCAGAGTACTCTGGAAACACCATATATTTT

V: TRBV3-1
D: .
size: many
length: 13
J: TRBJ1-2
CDR3: CASSQTIRTGYTF
DNA: TGTGCCAGCAGCCAAACGATCCGGACTGGCTACACCTTC

V: TRBV27
D: .
size: many
length: 15
J: TRBJ2-7
CDR3: CASWGASGPTYEQYF
DNA: TGTGCCAGCTGGGGGGCTAGCGGTCCTACCTACGAGCAGTACTTC

V: TRBV12-3/TRBV12-4
D: .
size: .
length: 14
J: TRBJ1-4
CDR3: CASSLVLGREKLFF
DNA: TGTGCCAGCAGTTTAGTGCTTGGAAGGGAAAAACTGTTTTTT

V: TRBV28
D: .
size: many
length: 16
J: TRBJ1-6
CDR3: CASSPLGAGDNSPLHF
DNA: TGTGCCAGCAGTCCCCTCGGGGCAGGAGATAATTCACCCCTCCACTTT

V: TRBV5-8
D: .
size: .
length: 17
J: TRBJ2-1
CDR3: CASSLRTFQGGGNEQFF
DNA: TGTGCCAGCAGCTTGAGAACTTTTCAGGGGGGGGGGAATGAGCAGTTCTTC

V: TRBV4-1
D: .
size: many
length: 14
J: TRBJ2-2
CDR3: CASSQPAGTGGLFF
DNA: TGCGCCAGCAGCCAGCCCGCCGGAACCGGGGGGCTGTTTTTT

V: TRBV7-9
D: .
size: .
length: 13
J: TRBJ1-2
CDR3: CASSLVLAGGYTF
DNA: TGTGCCAGCAGCTTAGTTCTGGCGGGAGGCTACACCTTC

V: TRBV30
D: .
size: few
length: 13
J: TRBJ1-1
CDR3: CAWRGGADTEAFF
DNA: TGTGCCTGGAGGGGGGGGGCGGACACTGAAGCTTTCTTT

V: TRBV5-6
D: .
size: many
length: 15
J: TRBJ2-3
CDR3: CASSLEVGDTDTQYF
DNA: TGTGCCAGCAGCTTGGAAGTAGGGGACACAGATACGCAGTATTTT

V: TRBV29-1
D: .
size: few
length: 13
J: TRBJ1-1
CDR3: CSVHNGGATEAFF
DNA: TGCAGCGTTCACAATGGTGGGGCCACTGAAGCTTTCTTT

V: TRBV2
D: .
size: many
length: 15
J: TRBJ2-7
CDR3: CASRGGRSGSYEQYF
DNA: TGTGCCAGCAGGGGGGGGCGGTCTGGATCCTACGAGCAGTACTTC

V: TRBV5-4
D: .
size: many
length: 15
J: TRBJ2-7
CDR3: CASSLQFSGADEQYF
DNA: TGTGCCAGCAGCTTACAATTTTCGGGGGCCGACGAGCAGTACTTC

V: TRBV5-4
D: TRBD1
size: .
length: 15
J: TRBJ2-7
CDR3: CASSLGQGVRHEQYF
DNA: TGTGCCAGCAGCTTGGGACAGGGCGTTCGCCACGAGCAGTACTTC

V: TRBV3-1
D: .
size: many
length: 14
J: TRBJ2-2
CDR3: CASSQDPLIGELFF
DNA: TGTGCCAGCAGCCAAGATCCCCTAATCGGGGAGCTGTTTTTT

V: TRBV5-8
D: TRBD2
size: many
length: 14
J: TRBJ2-5
CDR3: CASSSGTREETQYF
DNA: TGTGCCAGCAGTTCCGGGACTAGGGAAGAGACCCAGTACTTC

V: TRBV7-2
D: .
size: .
length: 13
J: TRBJ1-1
CDR3: CASSRDADTEAFF
DNA: TGTGCCAGCAGCAGGGACGCGGACACTGAAGCTTTCTTT

V: TRBV6-5
D: .
size: many
length: 17
J: TRBJ2-7
CDR3: CASSYGPWGTPDPEQYF
DNA: TGTGCCAGCAGTTACGGACCGTGGGGCACCCCTGATCCCGAGCAGTACTTC

V: TRBV28
D: TRBD1
size: many
length: 15
J: TRBJ1-6
CDR3: CASSLYTGGKSPLHF
DNA: TGTGCCAGCAGTTTATATACAGGGGGCAAGTCACCCCTCCACTTT

V: TRBV20-1
D: .
size: many
length: 12
J: TRBJ1-5
CDR3: CSARLSNQPQHF
DNA: TGCAGTGCGAGACTTAGCAATCAGCCCCAGCATTTT

V: TRBV7-9
D: TRBD2
size: many
length: 14
J: TRBJ2-7
CDR3: CASSRGTRWYEQYF
DNA: TGTGCCAGCAGCCGCGGGACTAGGTGGTACGAGCAGTACTTC

V: TRBV20-1
D: TRBD1
size: many
length: 16
J: TRBJ2-7
CDR3: CSARDTGGQDSYEQYF
DNA: TGCAGTGCTAGAGATACCGGCGGACAGGACTCCTACGAGCAGTACTTC

V: TRBV20-1
D: TRBD2
size: .
length: 17
J: TRBJ2-2
CDR3: CSALDLLAGRGTGELFF
DNA: TGCAGTGCGCTAGACCTACTAGCGGGGCGGGGCACCGGGGAGCTGTTTTTT

V: TRBV7-3
D: .
size: many
length: 13
J: TRBJ1-2
CDR3: CASSQGLDYGYTF
DNA: TGTGCCAGCAGCCAGGGACTAGACTATGGCTACACCTTC

V: TRBV14
D: TRBD2
size: few
length: 14
J: TRBJ2-3
CDR3: CASSRGSGGDTQSF
DNA: TGTGCCAGCAGCCGGGGGTCGGGGGGAGATACGCAGTCTTTT

V: TRBV30
D: .
size: .
length: 14
J: TRBJ2-6
CDR3: CAWSIGLGENVLTF
DNA: TGTGCCTGGAGTATCGGGTTGGGGGAGAACGTCCTGACTTTC

V: TRBV5-1
D: TRBD1
size: many
length: 16
J: TRBJ1-2
CDR3: CASSPPHGQGNYGYTF
DNA: TGCGCCAGCAGCCCGCCCCACGGACAGGGTAACTATGGCTACACCTTC

V: TRBV5-5
D: .
size: many
length: 14
J: TRBJ1-2
CDR3: CASSLGYTPSGYTF
DNA: TGTGCCAGCAGCTTGGGCTACACCCCCAGCGGCTACACCTTC

V: TRBV11-3
D: TRBD2
size: .
length: 16
J: TRBJ2-5
CDR3: CASSYRLAGESETQYF
DNA: TGTGCCAGCAGCTACAGACTAGCGGGCGAGTCAGAGACCCAGTACTTC

V: TRBV30
D: .
size: many
length: 12
J: TRBJ2-3
CDR3: CAWSFSTDTQYF
DNA: TGTGCCTGGAGTTTCAGCACAGATACGCAGTATTTT

V: TRBV19
D: .
size: many
length: 14
J: TRBJ1-5
CDR3: CASSPTGINQPQHF
DNA: TGTGCCAGTAGTCCGACGGGGATCAATCAGCCCCAGCATTTT

V: TRBV19
D: TRBD1
size: many
length: 13
J: TRBJ2-1
CDR3: CASSIVYRGEQFF
DNA: TGTGCCAGTAGTATAGTCTACAGGGGGGAGCAGTTCTTC

V: TRBV2
D: .
size: many
length: 14
J: TRBJ2-5
CDR3: CASSEEGGKETQYF
DNA: TGTGCCAGCAGTGAAGAGGGGGGAAAAGAGACCCAGTACTTC

V: TRBV4-3
D: .
size: few
length: 15
J: TRBJ1-1
CDR3: CASSAPGGGGTEAFF
DNA: TGCGCCAGCAGCGCCCCGGGGGGAGGCGGGACTGAAGCTTTCTTT

V: TRBV9
D: TRBD1
size: few
length: 15
J: TRBJ1-1
CDR3: CASSVNEGAYTEAFF
DNA: TGTGCCAGCAGCGTAAATGAGGGGGCTTACACTGAAGCTTTCTTT

V: TRBV20-1
D: .
size: .
length: 12
J: TRBJ2-1
CDR3: CSARGRDSGQFF
DNA: TGCAGTGCTAGAGGCAGGGACTCGGGGCAGTTCTTC

V: TRBV13
D: .
size: many
length: 16
J: TRBJ2-7
CDR3: CASSSPADSVSYEQYF
DNA: TGTGCCAGCAGCTCACCGGCTGATTCAGTAAGCTACGAGCAGTACTTC

V: TRBV29-1
D: .
size: few
length: 11
J: TRBJ1-1
CDR3: CSARDAGEAFF
DNA: TGCAGCGCCCGGGACGCCGGTGAAGCTTTCTTT